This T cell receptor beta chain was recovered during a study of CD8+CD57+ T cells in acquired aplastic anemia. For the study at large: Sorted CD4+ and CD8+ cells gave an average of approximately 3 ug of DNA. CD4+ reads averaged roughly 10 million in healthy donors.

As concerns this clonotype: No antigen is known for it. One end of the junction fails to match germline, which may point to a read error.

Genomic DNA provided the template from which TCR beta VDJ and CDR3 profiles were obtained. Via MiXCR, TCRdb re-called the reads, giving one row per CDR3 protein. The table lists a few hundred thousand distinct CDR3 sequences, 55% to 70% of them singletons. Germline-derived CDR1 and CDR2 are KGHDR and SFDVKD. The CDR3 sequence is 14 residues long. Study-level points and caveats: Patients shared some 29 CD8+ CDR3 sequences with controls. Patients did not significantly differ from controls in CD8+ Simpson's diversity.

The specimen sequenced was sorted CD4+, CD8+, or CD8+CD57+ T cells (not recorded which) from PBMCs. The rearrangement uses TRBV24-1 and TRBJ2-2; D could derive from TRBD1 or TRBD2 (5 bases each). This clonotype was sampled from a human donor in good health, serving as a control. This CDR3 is CASSSKVSTGALFF. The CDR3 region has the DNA TGTGCCAGTAGTTCTAAAGTAAGCACCGGGGCGCTGTTTTTT.